The clone carrying this T cell receptor (beta chain) has a count of ten or more. No antigen is known for it. These data are taken from a study of CD8+CD57+ T cells in acquired aplastic anemia. Across the study: Sorted CD4+ and CD8+ cells gave a mean 3.2 ug DNA, range 0.2 to 27.4 ug.

Individuals selected for sequencing had exhibited CD8+CD57+ cell expansion on flow cytometry. The CDR3 covers 14 residues. V lost 3 bases and J 8 bases, leaving 11 bases between the germline ends. Genomic DNA templated the TCR beta VDJ and CDR3 profiling. One entry per CDR3 protein, called by TCRdb with MiXCR from the reads. The sample includes 150,000 or so distinct CDR3 sequences, around half seen only once; the top ten take 2.5% to 3.5%. Regarding the study as a whole: Patients and healthy controls showed no significant CD8+ Simpson's diversity difference. About 28 sequences, all CD8+ CDR3, were shared between patients and controls.

Sequencing was performed on sorted CD4+, CD8+, or CD8+CD57+ T cells (not recorded which) from PBMCs. The chain has TRBV12-3 or TRBV12-4 and TRBJ1-6; D might be TRBD1 (5 bases). The TCR was taken from a human donor with aplastic anemia. The CDR3 region is CASSLKGPDSPLHF. The CDR3, as DNA: TGTGCCAGCAGTTTGAAGGGGCCGGATTCACCCCTCCACTTT.